This T cell receptor beta chain was identified during a study of cytomegalovirus exposure and HLA in healthy donors. General observations from the study: 164 TCR beta chains were listed as cytomegalovirus-associated. Later on, an analysis found that several of the most significant clusters appeared to be linked to common viral pathogens, which included parvovirus B19. Looking again later, the authors saw that most CMV-associated TCR beta chains seemed HLA-restricted.

The PCR contained 60 Vbeta and 13 Jbeta primers. TCRdb keeps only in-frame clones here, not all; method: immunoSEQ multiplex PCR. The data contain 90,000 to 150,000 clones, approximately 80% of them singletons. A few counts support this clone. Antigen unknown. This CDR3 has 16 residues. Trimming shortened V by 3 bases and J by 7 bases, and 17 bases separated the two germline ends. In germline, CDR1 is SGHRS, CDR2 YFSETQ. This receptor was taken from a woman aged 40 to 50 in good health and CMV-seronegative. This rearrangement joins TRBV5-1 to TRBJ1-6, with D possibly matching TRBD1 (6 bases). Sequencing used PBMCs. In nucleotides, the CDR3 is TGCGCCAGCAGCTCCCAGGGACCTAGGGGGAATTCACCCCTCCACTTT. Encoded protein: CASSSQGPRGNSPLHF.